This T cell receptor (beta chain) was observed in a study of cytomegalovirus exposure and HLA in healthy donors. Germline CDR1 LNHDA, CDR2 SQIVND (reference sequence). Between the trimmed V and J ends, which lost 4 bases and 3 bases, there was a span of 15 bases. The CDR3 runs to 15 residues. The PCR used 60 Vbeta and 13 Jbeta primers. Assay used: immunoSEQ multiplex PCR; TCRdb lists only in-frame clones, some missing. The data contain some 80,000 clones, about 77% of them singletons. The TCR comes from a man in his fifties or sixties in good health and CMV-seronegative. The chain joins TRBV19 to TRBJ2-5, with D possibly TRBD2 on 5 matching bases. Sequencing was performed on PBMCs. CDR3 residues: CASSTPRTGEETQYF. CDR3 sequence (DNA): TGTGCCAGTAGTACACCCCGGACTGGGGAAGAGACCCAGTACTTC.